This T cell receptor beta chain was sequenced for a study of blood T cell repertoires in COVID-19 (dated by TCRdb to the early 2020s). Looking at the study overall: Samples covering the acute and convalescent phases of COVID-19 were provided by collaborators in the United States, Italy and Spain. The material from the prospective study consisted of cDNA or gDNA derived from T cells, B-cell-depleted T cells, or PBMCs. Subjects who had been exposed to COVID-19, were actively infected with it, or had recovered from it provided the deeply sampled blood TCRbeta repertoires that made up the dataset. The repertoires were released in a freely available public database meant as a resource for research on the immune response to SARS-CoV-2. Samples came from the ongoing ImmuneRACE study (first 160 participants) plus 1,254 subjects from 6 global collaborators. Sample metadata almost always included a de-identified subject ID, COVID-19 status, age in years and sex. Where available, HLA class I and class II types were obtained from metadata supplied by the sample provider rather than from assay-based typing.

CDR1 is given as DFQATT and CDR2 as SNEGSKA, both from the germline V gene (reference sequence). The cysteine opens and the phenylalanine closes a CDR3 of 11 amino acids. The CDR3 DNA has 33 bases and is translated from base 1. Trimming costs V 6 bases and J 7 bases, and their ends lie 10 bases apart. TCRbeta CDR3 regions were amplified from genomic DNA using the immunoSEQ Assay, a bias-controlled multiplex PCR. The authors processed their data as follows. The number of nucleated cells in each sample was estimated by amplification of reference gene primers within the assay. To quantify the absolute abundance of each unique TCRbeta CDR3 rearrangement, sequence reads were collapsed and filtered. Productive Simpson clonality was computed per sample as the square root of Simpson's diversity index over productive rearrangements. TCRdb limited this immuneACCESS table to in-frame rearrangements with V and J called. A share of clones is missing; checked studies link under half to unresolved V genes, and the rest is unexplained. That table supplies the V and J calls and clone size; D and trimming were determined from the DNA. The sample table shows 65,000 to 80,000 clones, and under 95% are seen once. The ten top clones hold under 6% of the sample.

What the research found in general, with its limitations: The amount of clinical and demographic metadata varied by source and participant and was provided uncurated.

This clone was seen once. Its antigen remains undetermined. The record has no base qualities; no much larger clone is one base away. Whole blood was collected in K2EDTA tubes by collaborating institutions according to the institutions' own protocols. For TCRbeta analysis, collaborators shipped samples as frozen whole blood, isolated PBMCs, or DNA extracted from either of those sample types. This receptor was identified in a human donor in a cohort sampled during active COVID-19. The rearranged chain carries TRBV20-1 and TRBJ2-1, with the D segment identity uncertain. Sequenced input: peripheral blood. This receptor carries the CDR3 CSAHLLNEQFF. The DNA sequence is TGCAGTGCCCACCTATTAAATGAGCAGTTCTTC.